The 20 T cell receptor beta chains below were found in one sample sequenced in a study of blood T cell repertoires in COVID-19. Only in-frame clones appear in the TCRdb table, and some are missing; sequencing was by immunoSEQ multiplex PCR. The repertoire consists of 40,000 to 50,000 clones, with roughly 84% occurring once and the leading ten covering 55% to 70%. Sequenced sample: peripheral blood. These receptors all stem from a man aged 65 to 85 with acute or convalescent COVID-19.

The chain joins TRBV9 to TRBJ2-6, with TRBD1 identical over 9 bases. The CDR3 runs 17 residues. From germline, CDR1 is SGDLS and CDR2 YYNGEE. V dropped 4 bases and J dropped 3; count of bases not matched to a gene: 8. CDR3 coding DNA: TGTGCCAGCAGCCCGACTACAGGGGGCCGTGGGGCCAACGTCCTGACTTTC. The encoded protein is CASSPTTGGRGANVLTF.

This clone was seen a single time. J is TRBJ1-5 and V is TRBV2; D possibly corresponds to TRBD1 (6 bases). Between the trimmed V and J ends, which lost 3 bases and 0 bases, there was a span of 12 bases. Germline lookup yields CDR1 SNHLY and CDR2 FYNNEI. This CDR3 contains 16 residues. The CDR3: CASSDQGLYSNQPQHF. DNA of the CDR3: TGTGCCAGCAGTGATCAGGGGCTCTATAGCAATCAGCCCCAGCATTTT.

This clone has a single count. This chain connects TRBV4-3 to TRBJ1-5; D uncertain. The CDR3 contains 13 residues. V was trimmed by 3 bases and J by 6 bases, leaving 9 bases between them. The germline gives CDR1 LGHNA, CDR2 YSLEER. This CDR3 reads CASSHQRGQPQHF. CDR3 DNA: TGCGCCAGCAGCCACCAACGGGGTCAGCCCCAGCATTTT.

The genes are TRBV5-1 and TRBJ1-5, with a tentative D call TRBD1 (6 bases). This CDR3 has 15 amino acids. Between the trimmed V and J ends, which lost 7 bases and 7 bases, there was a span of 21 bases. The germline gives CDR1 SGHRS, CDR2 YFSETQ. The CDR3 reads CASSRGEGRNQPQHF. The CDR3 bases are TGCGCCAGCTCTAGGGGGGAGGGCAGGAACCAGCCCCAGCATTTT.

The V gene is TRBV29-1, the J gene TRBJ1-2; TRBD1 is a possible D gene (5 bases). The ends were cut back, 5 bases at V and 7 bases at J, with 29 bases in the middle. The germline CDR1 and CDR2 sequences are SQVTM and ANQGSEA. CDR3 length: 17 amino acids. The DNA of the CDR3 is TGCAGCGTTCGAGGGGAGGGAGGGGCACTACTGAGACGTGGCTACACCTTC. Amino acid sequence: CSVRGEGGALLRRGYTF.

This clone was observed a handful of times. The V call is TRBV6-1, the J call TRBJ2-7, with TRBD2 identical over 8 bases. The CDR3 runs 15 residues. V shed 3 bases and J 2 bases; nucleotides not matched to a gene: 6. The germline V gene has CDR1 MNHNS and CDR2 SASEGT. CDR3 region: CASSDPSGGPYEQYF. In nucleotides, the CDR3 is TGTGCCAGCAGTGACCCAAGCGGGGGTCCCTACGAGCAGTACTTC.

A few counts support this clone. The chain carries TRBV5-1 and TRBJ2-1, with TRBD1 as a possible D gene (5 bases). The germline V gene has CDR1 SGHRS and CDR2 YFSETQ. The CDR3 length is 15 residues. V was shortened by 0 bases and J by 3 bases, with 10 bases between the two germline ends. The CDR3 reads CASSLGRGRYNEQFF. The CDR3 bases are TGCGCCAGCAGCTTGGGAAGGGGCCGCTACAATGAGCAGTTCTTC.

J is TRBJ1-5 and V is TRBV12-5, with unresolved D. This CDR3 has 14 residues. The V and J ends lost 5 bases and 6 bases respectively, with 14 bases between them. Germline-derived CDR1 and CDR2 are LGHNT and FRNRAP. CDR3 sequence (DNA): TGTGCTAGTGGTCCCTCGGGAGGAGGTCAGCCCCAGCATTTT. Translating gives CASGPSGGGQPQHF.

J is TRBJ2-1 and V is TRBV7-9; TRBD2 matches at 8 bases. Germline CDR1 SEHNR, CDR2 FQNEAQ (reference sequence). With V trimmed by 6 bases and J by 9 bases, 7 bases remained unmatched. The CDR3 covers 13 residues. CDR3 nucleotides: TGTGCCAGCAGTCCTTCCGGGGGGGGTGAGCAGTTCTTC. It translates to CASSPSGGGEQFF.

In its sample, this clone was seen a few times. The chain recombines TRBV19 with TRBJ1-4, with TRBD1 as a possible D gene (5 bases). Trimming left V 6 bases short and J 7 bases short, with 15 bases between. The length of the CDR3 is 14 residues. The germline CDR1 and CDR2 sequences are LNHDA and SQIVND (reference sequence). CDR3 region: CASSLGGATEKLFF. The CDR3 nucleotides are TGTGCCAGTAGCCTTGGAGGGGCCACTGAAAAACTGTTTTTT.

This clone was recorded once. The chain has TRBV27 and TRBJ1-4; TRBD1 is a possible D gene (6 bases). The CDR3 sequence is 14 residues long. Germline-derived CDR1 and CDR2 are MNHEY and SMNVEV (reference sequence). V was clipped by 5 bases and J by 5 bases, with 12 bases between them. The CDR3 DNA sequence: TGTGCCAGCAGTCAAGGGACAAGCAATGAAAAACTGTTTTTT. Translated: CASSQGTSNEKLFF.

This chain links TRBV19 with TRBJ1-4; TRBD1 matches 7 bases. V gave up 6 bases and J gave up 7 bases; unmatched junction bases: 8. The germline gives CDR1 LNHDA, CDR2 SQIVND (reference sequence). This CDR3 is built from 14 residues. CDR3 coding DNA: TGTGCCAGTAGGAACACAGGGGATGGTGAAAAACTGTTTTTT. Amino acids: CASRNTGDGEKLFF.

The chain has TRBV9 and TRBJ1-2, with 7 positions matching TRBD1. V shed 3 bases, J shed 4 bases, and the junction held 6 bases outside the gene matches. This CDR3 is built from 14 residues. Germline V CDR1 and CDR2: SGDLS, YYNGEE. The CDR3 nucleotides are TGTGCCAGCAGCGCGGAGGGGGCAGGCTATGGCTACACCTTC. This encodes CASSAEGAGYGYTF.

The rearrangement links TRBV12-3 or TRBV12-4 to TRBJ2-5; TRBD2 matches 10 bases. This CDR3 has 13 residues. J was trimmed by 2 bases and V by 8 bases; bases with no gene match: 2. The DNA for the CDR3 is TGTGCCAGCGGAGCGGGGGGGCAAGAGACCCAGTACTTC. It is translated as CASGAGGQETQYF.

The rearrangement joins TRBV3-1 (or the pseudogene TRBV3-2) to TRBJ2-1, with D tentatively TRBD2 (7 bases). The CDR3 is 16 residues long. Per germline, CDR1 LGHDT and CDR2 YNNKEL (reference sequence). V gave up 4 bases and J gave up 2 bases, with 15 bases separating them. The CDR3: CASSRRGSGTYNEQFF. The CDR3 region has the DNA TGTGCCAGCAGCCGCAGGGGAAGCGGGACCTACAATGAGCAGTTCTTC.

The genes are TRBV10-3 and TRBJ2-1; the D gene is possibly TRBD1 (6 bases). The CDR3 loop spans 13 amino acids. V gave up 8 bases and J gave up 6 bases, with 14 bases separating them. In germline, CDR1 is ENHRY, CDR2 SYGVKD. The CDR3 sequence: CAIRWQGTNEQFF. The CDR3 nucleotides read TGTGCCATCCGATGGCAGGGGACCAATGAGCAGTTCTTC.

The chain couples TRBV20-1 to TRBJ2-7; D is unresolved. V was cut by 4 bases and J by 6 bases, with 7 bases left in between. The CDR3 runs to 10 residues. Germline CDR1 reads DFQATT; CDR2 reads SNEGSKA (reference sequence). CDR3 nucleotides: TGCAGTGCTATCCCCTTCGAGCAGTACTTC. Protein product: CSAIPFEQYF.

The chain recombines TRBV6-2 or TRBV6-3 with TRBJ1-1; possibly TRBD1 for D (6 bases). The V end was cut by 6 bases, the J end by 0 bases, with 20 bases between. This CDR3 is built from 17 residues. Germline V CDR1 and CDR2: MNHEY, SVGEGT. CDR3 DNA: TGTGCCAGCAGCCCCCTACAGGGATTCGCTATGAACACTGAAGCTTTCTTT. The encoded protein is CASSPLQGFAMNTEAFF.

V usage is TRBV3-1 (or the pseudogene TRBV3-2) and J usage is TRBJ2-5; the match to TRBD2 covers 12 bases. Per germline, CDR1 LGHDT and CDR2 YNNKEL (reference sequence). V trimming: 4 bases; J trimming: 6 bases; junction bases outside the gene matches: 9. The CDR3 loop spans 16 amino acids. The CDR3 reads CASSPLAGGWIQTQYF. The CDR3 nucleotides read TGTGCCAGCAGCCCCCTAGCGGGAGGGTGGATCCAGACCCAGTACTTC.

The rearrangement links TRBV11-2 to TRBJ2-7; possibly TRBD2 for D (6 bases). This CDR3 is 15 amino acids long. V was clipped by 0 bases and J by 2 bases, with 11 bases between them. Germline CDR1 and CDR2: SGHAT and FQNNGV. The CDR3 here is CASSLDLWGAYEQYF. CDR3 sequence (DNA): TGTGCCAGCAGCTTAGATCTCTGGGGGGCCTACGAGCAGTACTTC.